The T cell receptor (beta chain) under discussion was sequenced for a study of cytomegalovirus exposure and HLA in healthy donors. Overall study findings and caveats: Listed as cytomegalovirus-associated were 150 or so TCR beta chains.

PCR used 60 Vbeta primers and 13 Jbeta primers. Libraries were prepared by immunoSEQ multiplex PCR; TCRdb keeps only in-frame clonotypes and omits some of them. The table records about 160,000 clones, less than 85% of them present only once. Trimming cost V 5 bases and J 3 bases; bases outside gene matches: 12. The CDR3 runs 16 residues. The germline V gene has CDR1 SGHVS and CDR2 FNYEAQ. Notes on this clone: No antigen is known for it.

The clonotype comes from a man aged 35-49 years in good health and CMV-seronegative. V and J are TRBV7-6 and TRBJ2-7; 8 bases align to TRBD1. Sequences were obtained from PBMCs. CDR3 DNA sequence: TGTGCCAGCAGCCCAAGCTCGGGGACAGGAATCTACGAGCAGTACTTC. Translation: CASSPSSGTGIYEQYF.